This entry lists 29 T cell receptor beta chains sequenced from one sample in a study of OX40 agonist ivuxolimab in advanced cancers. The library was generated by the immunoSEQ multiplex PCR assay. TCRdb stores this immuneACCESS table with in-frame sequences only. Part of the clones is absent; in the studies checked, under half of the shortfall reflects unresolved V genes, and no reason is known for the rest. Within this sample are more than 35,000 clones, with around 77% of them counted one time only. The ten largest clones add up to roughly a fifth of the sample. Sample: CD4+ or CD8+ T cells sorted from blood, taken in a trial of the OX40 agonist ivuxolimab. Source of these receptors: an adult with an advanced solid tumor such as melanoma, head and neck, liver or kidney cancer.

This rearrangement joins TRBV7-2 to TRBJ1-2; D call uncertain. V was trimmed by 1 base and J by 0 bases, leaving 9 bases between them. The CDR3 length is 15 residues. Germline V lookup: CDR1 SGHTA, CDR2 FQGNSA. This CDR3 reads CASSLDSGSNYGYTF. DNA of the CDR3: TGTGCCAGCAGCTTAGATTCTGGATCTAACTATGGCTACACCTTC.

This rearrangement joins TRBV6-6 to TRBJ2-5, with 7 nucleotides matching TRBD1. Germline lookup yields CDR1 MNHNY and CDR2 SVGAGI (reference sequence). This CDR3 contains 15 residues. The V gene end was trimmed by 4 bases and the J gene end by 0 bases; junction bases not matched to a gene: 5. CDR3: CASSSDRVDQETQYF. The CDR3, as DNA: TGTGCCAGCAGTTCAGACAGGGTGGACCAAGAGACCCAGTACTTC.

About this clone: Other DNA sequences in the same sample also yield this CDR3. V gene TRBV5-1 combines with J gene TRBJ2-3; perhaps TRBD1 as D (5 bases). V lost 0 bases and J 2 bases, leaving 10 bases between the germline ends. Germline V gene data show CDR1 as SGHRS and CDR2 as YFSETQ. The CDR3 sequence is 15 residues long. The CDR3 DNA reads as TGCGCCAGCAGCTTGGATACAGGATACACAGATACGCAGTATTTT. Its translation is CASSLDTGYTDTQYF. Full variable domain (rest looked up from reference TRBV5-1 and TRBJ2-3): KAGVTQTPRYLIKTRGQQVTLSCSPISGHRSVSWYQQTPGQGLQFLFEYFSETQRNKGNFPGRFSGRQFSNSRSEMNVSTLELGDSALYLCASSLDTGYTDTQYFGPGTRLTVL.

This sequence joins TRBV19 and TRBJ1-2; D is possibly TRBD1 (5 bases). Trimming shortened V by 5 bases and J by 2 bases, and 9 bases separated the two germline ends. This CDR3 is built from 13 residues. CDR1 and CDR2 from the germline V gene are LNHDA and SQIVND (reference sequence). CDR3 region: CASSERDNYGYTF. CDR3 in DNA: TGTGCCAGTAGTGAACGGGACAACTATGGCTACACCTTC.

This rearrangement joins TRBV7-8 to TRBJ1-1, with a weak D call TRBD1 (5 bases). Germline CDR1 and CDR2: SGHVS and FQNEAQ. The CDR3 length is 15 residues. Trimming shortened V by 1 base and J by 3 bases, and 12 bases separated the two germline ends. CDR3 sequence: CASSLDGQGDTEAFF. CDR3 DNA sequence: TGTGCCAGCAGCTTAGACGGTCAGGGTGACACTGAAGCTTTCTTT.

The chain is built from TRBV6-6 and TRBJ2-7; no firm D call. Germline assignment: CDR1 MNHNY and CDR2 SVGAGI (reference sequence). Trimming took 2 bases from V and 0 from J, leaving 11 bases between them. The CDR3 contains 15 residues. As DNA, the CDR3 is TGTGCCAGCAGTTACCCGGAAGGGCGCTCCTACGAGCAGTACTTC. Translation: CASSYPEGRSYEQYF.

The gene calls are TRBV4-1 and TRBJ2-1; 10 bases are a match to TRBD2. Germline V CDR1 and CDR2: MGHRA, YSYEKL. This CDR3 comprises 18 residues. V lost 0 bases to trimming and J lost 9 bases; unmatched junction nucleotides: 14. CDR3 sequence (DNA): TGCGCCAGCAGCCAAGAAAGGACCTACGGAGCGGGAGGGGGTGAGCAGTTCTTC. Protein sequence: CASSQERTYGAGGGEQFF.

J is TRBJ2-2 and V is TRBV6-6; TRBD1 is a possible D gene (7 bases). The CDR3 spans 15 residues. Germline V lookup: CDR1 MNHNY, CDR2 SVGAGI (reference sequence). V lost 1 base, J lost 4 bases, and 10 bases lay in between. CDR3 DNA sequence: TGTGCCAGCAGTTACTACAGGGGAGGCACCGGGGAGCTGTTTTTT. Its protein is CASSYYRGGTGELFF.

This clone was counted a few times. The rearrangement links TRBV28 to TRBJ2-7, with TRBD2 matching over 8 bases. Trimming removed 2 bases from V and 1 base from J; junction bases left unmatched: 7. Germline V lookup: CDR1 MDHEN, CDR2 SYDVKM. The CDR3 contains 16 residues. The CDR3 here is CASSLTIGGGSYEQYF. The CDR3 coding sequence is TGTGCCAGCAGTTTAACAATCGGGGGGGGATCCTACGAGCAGTACTTC.

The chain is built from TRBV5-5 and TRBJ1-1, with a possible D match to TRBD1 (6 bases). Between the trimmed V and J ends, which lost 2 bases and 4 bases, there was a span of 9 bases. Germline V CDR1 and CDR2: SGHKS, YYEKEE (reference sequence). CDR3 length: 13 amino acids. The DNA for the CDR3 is TGTGCCAGCAGCTTAGGGGGAGGCACTGAAGCTTTCTTT. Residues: CASSLGGGTEAFF.

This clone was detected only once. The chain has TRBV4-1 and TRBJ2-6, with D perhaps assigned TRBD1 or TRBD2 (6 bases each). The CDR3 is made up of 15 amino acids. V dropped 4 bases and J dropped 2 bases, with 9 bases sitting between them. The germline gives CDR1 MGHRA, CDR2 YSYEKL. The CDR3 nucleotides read TGCGCCAGCAGCCCCCGGGGGCCTGGGGCCAACGTCCTGACTTTC. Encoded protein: CASSPRGPGANVLTF.

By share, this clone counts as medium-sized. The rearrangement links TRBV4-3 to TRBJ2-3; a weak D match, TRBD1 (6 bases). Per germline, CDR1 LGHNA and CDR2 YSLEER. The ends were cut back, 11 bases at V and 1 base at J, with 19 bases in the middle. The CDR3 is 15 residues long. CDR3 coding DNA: TGCGCCGCGGAATCTCAGGGGACCCGCACAGATACGCAGTATTTT. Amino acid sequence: CAAESQGTRTDTQYF.

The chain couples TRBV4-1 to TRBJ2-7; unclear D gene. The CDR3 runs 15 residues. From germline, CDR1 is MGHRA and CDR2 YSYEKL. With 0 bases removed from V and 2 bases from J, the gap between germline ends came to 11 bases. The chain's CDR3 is CASSQEDRRTYEQYF. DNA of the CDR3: TGCGCCAGCAGCCAAGAGGACCGAAGGACCTACGAGCAGTACTTC.

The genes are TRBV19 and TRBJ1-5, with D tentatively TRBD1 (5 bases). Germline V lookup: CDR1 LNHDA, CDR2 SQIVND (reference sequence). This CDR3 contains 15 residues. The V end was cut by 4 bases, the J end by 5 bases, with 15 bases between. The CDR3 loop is CASSTGTSFDQPQHF. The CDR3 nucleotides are TGTGCCAGTAGTACGGGGACGAGTTTTGATCAGCCCCAGCATTTT.

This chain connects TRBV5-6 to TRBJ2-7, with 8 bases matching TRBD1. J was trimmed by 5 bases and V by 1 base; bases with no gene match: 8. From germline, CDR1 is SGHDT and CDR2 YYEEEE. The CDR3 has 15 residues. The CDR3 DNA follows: TGTGCCAGCAGCTTGCCAACAGGGGGAGTTGACGAGCAGTACTTC. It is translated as CASSLPTGGVDEQYF.

The CDR3 coding sequence is TGTGCCTGCCGTCCCGGGGGCCTTGAAGCTTTCTTT. Residues: CACRPGGLEAFF. This chain links TRBV30 with TRBJ1-1; D is perhaps TRBD1 (6 bases). The CDR3 runs to 12 residues. Trimming cost V 6 bases and J 7 bases, with 15 bases left between them. CDR1 is GTSNPN, CDR2 SVGIG, per germline (reference sequence). The complete variable domain, with remaining parts taken from reference TRBV30 and TRBJ1-1, reads SQTIHQWPATLVQPVGSPLSLECTVEGTSNPNLYWYRQAAGRGLQLLFYSVGIGQISSEVPQNLSASRPQDRQFILSSKKLLLSDSGFYLCACRPGGLEAFFGQGTRLTVV.

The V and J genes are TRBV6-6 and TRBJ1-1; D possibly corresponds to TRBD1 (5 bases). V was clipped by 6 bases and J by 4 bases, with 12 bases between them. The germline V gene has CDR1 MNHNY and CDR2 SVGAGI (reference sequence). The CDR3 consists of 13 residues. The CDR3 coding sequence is TGTGCCAGCAGAAAGGACACGGTCACTGAAGCTTTCTTT. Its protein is CASRKDTVTEAFF.

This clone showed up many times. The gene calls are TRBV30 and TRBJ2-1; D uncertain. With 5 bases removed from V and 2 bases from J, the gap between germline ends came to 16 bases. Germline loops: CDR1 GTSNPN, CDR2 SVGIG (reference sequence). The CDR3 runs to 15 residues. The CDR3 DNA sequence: TGTGCCTGGCTGTTAATTGCCGGGCCCTACAATGAGCAGTTCTTC. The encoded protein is CAWLLIAGPYNEQFF.

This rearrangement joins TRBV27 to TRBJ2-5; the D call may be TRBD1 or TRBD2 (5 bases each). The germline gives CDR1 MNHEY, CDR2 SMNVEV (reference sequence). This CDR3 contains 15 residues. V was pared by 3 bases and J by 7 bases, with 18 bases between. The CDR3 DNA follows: TGTGCCAGCAGTTTGGGGCAGGGTGCCGGGGTGACCCAGTACTTC. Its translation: CASSLGQGAGVTQYF.

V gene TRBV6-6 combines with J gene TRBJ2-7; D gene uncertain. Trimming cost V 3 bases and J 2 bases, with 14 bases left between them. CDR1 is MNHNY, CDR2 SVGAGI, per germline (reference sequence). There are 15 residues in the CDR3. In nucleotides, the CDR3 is TGTGCCAGCAGTTATCTGGGCGGATCAACCTACGAGCAGTACTTC. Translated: CASSYLGGSTYEQYF.

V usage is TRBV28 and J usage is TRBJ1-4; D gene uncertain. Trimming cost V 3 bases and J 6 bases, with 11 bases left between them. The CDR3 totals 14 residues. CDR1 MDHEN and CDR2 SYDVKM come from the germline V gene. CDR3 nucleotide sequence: TGTGCCAGCAGTTTTCGGCCTTCGGATGAAAAACTGTTTTTT. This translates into CASSFRPSDEKLFF.

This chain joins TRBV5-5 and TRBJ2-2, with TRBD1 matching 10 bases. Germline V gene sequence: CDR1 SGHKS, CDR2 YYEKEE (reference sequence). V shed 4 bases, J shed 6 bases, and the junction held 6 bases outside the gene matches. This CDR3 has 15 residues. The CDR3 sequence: CASSLDRGISGELFF. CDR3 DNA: TGTGCCAGCAGCCTGGACAGGGGGATATCCGGGGAGCTGTTTTTT.

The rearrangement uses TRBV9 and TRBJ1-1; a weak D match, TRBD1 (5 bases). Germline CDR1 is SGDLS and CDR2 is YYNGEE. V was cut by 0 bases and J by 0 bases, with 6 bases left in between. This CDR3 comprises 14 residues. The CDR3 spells CASSVGTLNTEAFF. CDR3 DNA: TGTGCCAGCAGCGTAGGGACACTGAACACTGAAGCTTTCTTT.

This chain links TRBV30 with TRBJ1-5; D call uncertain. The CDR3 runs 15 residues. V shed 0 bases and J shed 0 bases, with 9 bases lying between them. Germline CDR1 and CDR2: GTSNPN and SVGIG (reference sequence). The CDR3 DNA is TGTGCCTGGAGTGTTGGGCGACATAGCAATCAGCCCCAGCATTTT. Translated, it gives CAWSVGRHSNQPQHF. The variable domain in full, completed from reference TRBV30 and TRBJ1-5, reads SQTIHQWPATLVQPVGSPLSLECTVEGTSNPNLYWYRQAAGRGLQLLFYSVGIGQISSEVPQNLSASRPQDRQFILSSKKLLLSDSGFYLCAWSVGRHSNQPQHFGDGTRLSIL.

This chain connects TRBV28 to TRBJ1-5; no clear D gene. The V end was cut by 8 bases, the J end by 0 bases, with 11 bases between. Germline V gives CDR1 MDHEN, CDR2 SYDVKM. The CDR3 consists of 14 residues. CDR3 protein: CASGEVYSNQPQHF. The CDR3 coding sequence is TGTGCCAGCGGGGAGGTTTATAGCAATCAGCCCCAGCATTTT. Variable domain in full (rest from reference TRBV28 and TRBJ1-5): DVKVTQSSRYLVKRTGEKVFLECVQDMDHENMFWYRQDPGLGLRLIYFSYDVKMKEKGDIPEGYSVSREKKERFSLILESASTNQTSMYLCASGEVYSNQPQHFGDGTRLSIL.

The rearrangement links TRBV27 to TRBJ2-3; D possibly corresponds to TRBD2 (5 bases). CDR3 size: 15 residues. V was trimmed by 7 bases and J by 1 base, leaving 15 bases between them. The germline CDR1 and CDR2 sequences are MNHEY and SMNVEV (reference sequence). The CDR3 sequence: CASTGTSHGTDTQYF. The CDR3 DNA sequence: TGTGCCAGCACGGGAACTAGTCACGGCACAGATACGCAGTATTTT.

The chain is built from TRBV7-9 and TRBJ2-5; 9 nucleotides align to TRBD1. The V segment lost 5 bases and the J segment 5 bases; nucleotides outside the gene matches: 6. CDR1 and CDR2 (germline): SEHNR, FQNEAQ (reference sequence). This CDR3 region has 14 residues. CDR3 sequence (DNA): TGTGCCAGCAGCGATGGACAGGGGTGGGAGACCCAGTACTTC. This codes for CASSDGQGWETQYF. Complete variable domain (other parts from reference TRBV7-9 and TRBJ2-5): DTGVSQNPRHKITKRGQNVTFRCDPISEHNRLYWYRQTLGQGPEFLTYFQNEAQLEKSRLLSDRFSAERPKGSFSTLEIQRTEQGDSAMYLCASSDGQGWETQYFGPGTRLLVL.

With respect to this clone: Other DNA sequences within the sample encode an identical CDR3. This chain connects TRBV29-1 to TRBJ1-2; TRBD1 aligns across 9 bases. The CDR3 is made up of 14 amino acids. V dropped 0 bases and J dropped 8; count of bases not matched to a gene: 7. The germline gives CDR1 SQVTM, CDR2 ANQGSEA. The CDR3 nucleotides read TGCAGCGTTGAAGATCCGGGACAGGGAGGAGGCTACACCTTC. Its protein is CSVEDPGQGGGYTF.

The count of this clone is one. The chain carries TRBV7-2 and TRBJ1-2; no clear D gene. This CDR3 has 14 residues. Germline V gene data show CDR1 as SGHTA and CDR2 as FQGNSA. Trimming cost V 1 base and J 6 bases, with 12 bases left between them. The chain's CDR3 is CASSLGAPGDGYTF. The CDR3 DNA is TGTGCCAGCAGCTTAGGGGCACCTGGGGATGGCTACACCTTC.